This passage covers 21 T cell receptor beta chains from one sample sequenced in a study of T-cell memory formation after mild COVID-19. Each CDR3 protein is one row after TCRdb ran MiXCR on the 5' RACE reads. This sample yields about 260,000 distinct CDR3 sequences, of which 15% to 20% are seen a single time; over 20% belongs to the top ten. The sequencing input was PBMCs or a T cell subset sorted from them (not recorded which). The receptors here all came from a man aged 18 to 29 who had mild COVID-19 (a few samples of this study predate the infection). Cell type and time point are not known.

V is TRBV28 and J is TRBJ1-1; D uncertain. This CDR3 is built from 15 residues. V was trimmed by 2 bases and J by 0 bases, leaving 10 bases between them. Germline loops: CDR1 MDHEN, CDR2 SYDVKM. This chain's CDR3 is CASSLDEGMNTEAFF. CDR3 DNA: TGTGCCAGCAGTTTAGATGAGGGTATGAACACTGAAGCTTTCTTT.

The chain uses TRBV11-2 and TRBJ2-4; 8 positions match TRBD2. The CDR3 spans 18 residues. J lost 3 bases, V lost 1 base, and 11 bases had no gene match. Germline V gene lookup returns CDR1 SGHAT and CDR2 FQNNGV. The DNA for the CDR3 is TGTGCCAGCAGCTTAGTCCCCCGGGGGGGGGCCGTCAAAAACATTCAGTACTTC. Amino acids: CASSLVPRGGAVKNIQYF.

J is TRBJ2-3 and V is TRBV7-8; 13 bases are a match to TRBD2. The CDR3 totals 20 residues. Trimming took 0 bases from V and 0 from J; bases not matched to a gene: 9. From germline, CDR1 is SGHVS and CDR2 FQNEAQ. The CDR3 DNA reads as TGTGCCAGCAGCTTAGCCCTATCCGGACTAGCGGGGGTTAGCACAGATACGCAGTATTTT. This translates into CASSLALSGLAGVSTDTQYF.

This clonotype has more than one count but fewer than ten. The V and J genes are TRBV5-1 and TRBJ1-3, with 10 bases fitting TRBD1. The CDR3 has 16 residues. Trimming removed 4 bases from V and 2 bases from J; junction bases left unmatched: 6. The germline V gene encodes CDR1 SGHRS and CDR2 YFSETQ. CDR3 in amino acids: CASSNNGQGAGNTIYF. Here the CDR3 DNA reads TGCGCCAGCAGCAACAATGGACAGGGGGCTGGAAACACCATATATTTT.

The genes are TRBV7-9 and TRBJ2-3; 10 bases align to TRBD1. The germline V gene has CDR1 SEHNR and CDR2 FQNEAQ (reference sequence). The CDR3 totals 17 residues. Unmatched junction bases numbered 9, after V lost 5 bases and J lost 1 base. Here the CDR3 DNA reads TGTGCCAGCAGCAAACTGACAGGGGGCGCCGGCACAGATACGCAGTATTTT. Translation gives CASSKLTGGAGTDTQYF. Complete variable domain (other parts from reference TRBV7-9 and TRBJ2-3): DTGVSQNPRHKITKRGQNVTFRCDPISEHNRLYWYRQTLGQGPEFLTYFQNEAQLEKSRLLSDRFSAERPKGSFSTLEIQRTEQGDSAMYLCASSKLTGGAGTDTQYFGPGTRLTVL.

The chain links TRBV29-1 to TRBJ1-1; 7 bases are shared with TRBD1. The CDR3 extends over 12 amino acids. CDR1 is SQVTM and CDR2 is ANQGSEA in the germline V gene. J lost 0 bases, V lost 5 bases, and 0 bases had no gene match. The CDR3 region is CSVRGLNTEAFF. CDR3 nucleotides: TGCAGCGTTAGGGGGCTGAACACTGAAGCTTTCTTT. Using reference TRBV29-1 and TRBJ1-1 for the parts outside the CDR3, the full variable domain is SAVISQKPSRDICQRGTSLTIQCQVDSQVTMMFWYRQQPGQSLTLIATANQGSEATYESGFVIDKFPISRPNLTFSTLTVSNMSPEDSSIYLCSVRGLNTEAFFGQGTRLTVV.

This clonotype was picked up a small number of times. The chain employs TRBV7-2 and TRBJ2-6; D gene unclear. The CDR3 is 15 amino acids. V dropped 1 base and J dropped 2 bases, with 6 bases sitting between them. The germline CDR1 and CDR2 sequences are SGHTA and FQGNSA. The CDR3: CASSLDWAGANVLTF. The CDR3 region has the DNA TGTGCCAGCAGCTTAGATTGGGCTGGGGCCAACGTCCTGACTTTC.

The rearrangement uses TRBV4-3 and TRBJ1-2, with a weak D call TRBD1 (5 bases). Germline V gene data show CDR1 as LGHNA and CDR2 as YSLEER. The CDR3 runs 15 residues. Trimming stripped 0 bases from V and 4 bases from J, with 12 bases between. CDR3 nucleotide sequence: TGCGCCAGCAGCCAAGATCCAGGGATCGGCTATGGCTACACCTTC. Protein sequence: CASSQDPGIGYGYTF.

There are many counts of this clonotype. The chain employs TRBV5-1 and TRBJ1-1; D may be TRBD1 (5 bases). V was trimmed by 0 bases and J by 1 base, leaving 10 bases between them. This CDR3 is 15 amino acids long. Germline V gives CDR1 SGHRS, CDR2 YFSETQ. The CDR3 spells CASSLEPGGNTEAFF. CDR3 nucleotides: TGCGCCAGCAGCTTGGAGCCGGGGGGGAACACTGAAGCTTTCTTT.

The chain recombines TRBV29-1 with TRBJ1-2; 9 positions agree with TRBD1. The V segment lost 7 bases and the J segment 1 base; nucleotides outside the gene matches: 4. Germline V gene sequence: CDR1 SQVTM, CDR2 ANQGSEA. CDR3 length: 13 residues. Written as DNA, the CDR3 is TGCAGCGGTGGGACAGGGATTAACTATGGCTACACCTTC. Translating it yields CSGGTGINYGYTF.

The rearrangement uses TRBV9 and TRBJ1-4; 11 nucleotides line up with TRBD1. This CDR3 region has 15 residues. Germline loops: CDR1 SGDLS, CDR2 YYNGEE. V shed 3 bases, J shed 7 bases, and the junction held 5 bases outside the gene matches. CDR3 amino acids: CASSEDRGQGEKLFF. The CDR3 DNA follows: TGTGCCAGCAGCGAGGACAGGGGGCAAGGTGAAAAACTGTTTTTT.

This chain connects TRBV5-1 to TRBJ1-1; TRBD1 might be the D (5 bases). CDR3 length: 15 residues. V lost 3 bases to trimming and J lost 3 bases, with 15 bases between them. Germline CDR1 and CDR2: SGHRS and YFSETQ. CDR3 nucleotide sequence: TGCGCCAGCAGCTCGGAGGACAAAGCATACACTGAAGCTTTCTTT. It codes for CASSSEDKAYTEAFF.

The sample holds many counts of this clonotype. DNA for the CDR3: TGTGCCAGCAGTTCCGACAGGGGGGACTATACCGGATGGGAGCAGTACTTC. It yields the protein CASSSDRGDYTGWEQYF. The rearrangement links TRBV12-3 or TRBV12-4 to TRBJ2-7; 9 bases match TRBD1. The CDR3 sequence is 17 residues long. Trimming cost V 4 bases and J 7 bases; bases outside gene matches: 17.

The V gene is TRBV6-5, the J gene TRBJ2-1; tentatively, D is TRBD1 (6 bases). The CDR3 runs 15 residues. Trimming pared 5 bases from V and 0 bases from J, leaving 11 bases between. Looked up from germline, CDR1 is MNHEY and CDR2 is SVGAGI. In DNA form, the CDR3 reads TGTGCCAGCAGTCCCGGACAGCGCTCCTACAATGAGCAGTTCTTC. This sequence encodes CASSPGQRSYNEQFF.

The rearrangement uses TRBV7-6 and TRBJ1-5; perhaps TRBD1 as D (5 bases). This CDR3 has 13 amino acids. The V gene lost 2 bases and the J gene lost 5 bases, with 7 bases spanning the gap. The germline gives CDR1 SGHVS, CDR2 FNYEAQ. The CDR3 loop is CASSLTRDQPQHF. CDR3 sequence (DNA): TGTGCCAGCAGCTTAACCAGGGATCAGCCCCAGCATTTT.

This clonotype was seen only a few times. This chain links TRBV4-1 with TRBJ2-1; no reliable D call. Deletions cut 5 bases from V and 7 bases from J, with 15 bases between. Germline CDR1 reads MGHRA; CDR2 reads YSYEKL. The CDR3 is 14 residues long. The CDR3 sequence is CASSSGSALNEQFF. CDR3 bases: TGCGCCAGCAGCTCCGGGTCCGCTTTGAATGAGCAGTTCTTC.

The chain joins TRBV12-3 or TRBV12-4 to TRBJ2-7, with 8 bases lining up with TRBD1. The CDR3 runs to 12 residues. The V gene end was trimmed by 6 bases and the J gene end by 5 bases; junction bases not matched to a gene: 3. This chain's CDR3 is CASSPTGDEQYF. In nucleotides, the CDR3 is TGTGCCAGCAGCCCGACAGGGGACGAGCAGTACTTC.

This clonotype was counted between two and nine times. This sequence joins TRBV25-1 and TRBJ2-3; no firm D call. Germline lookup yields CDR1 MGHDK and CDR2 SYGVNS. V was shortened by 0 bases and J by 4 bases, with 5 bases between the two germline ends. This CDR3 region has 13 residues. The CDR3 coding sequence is TGTGCCAGCAGTGAATACGCCCCAGATACGCAGTATTTT. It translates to CASSEYAPDTQYF. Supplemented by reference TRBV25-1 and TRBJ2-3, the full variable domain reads EADIYQTPRYLVIGTGKKITLECSQTMGHDKMYWYQQDPGMELHLIHYSYGVNSTEKGDLSSESTVSRIRTEHFPLTLESARPSHTSQYLCASSEYAPDTQYFGPGTRLTVL.

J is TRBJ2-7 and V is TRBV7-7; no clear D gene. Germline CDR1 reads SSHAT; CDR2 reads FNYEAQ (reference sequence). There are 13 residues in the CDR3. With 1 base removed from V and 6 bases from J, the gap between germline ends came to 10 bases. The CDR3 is CASSLEHPLEQYF. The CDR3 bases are TGTGCCAGCAGCTTAGAACATCCGCTCGAGCAGTACTTC.

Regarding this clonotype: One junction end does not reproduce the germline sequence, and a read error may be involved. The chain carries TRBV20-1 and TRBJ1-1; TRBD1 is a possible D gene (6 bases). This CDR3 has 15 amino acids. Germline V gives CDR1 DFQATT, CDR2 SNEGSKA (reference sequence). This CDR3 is CSAETVGQLNTEDFF. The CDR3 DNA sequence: TGCAGTGCTGAGACAGTTGGACAGTTGAACACTGAAGATTTCTTT.

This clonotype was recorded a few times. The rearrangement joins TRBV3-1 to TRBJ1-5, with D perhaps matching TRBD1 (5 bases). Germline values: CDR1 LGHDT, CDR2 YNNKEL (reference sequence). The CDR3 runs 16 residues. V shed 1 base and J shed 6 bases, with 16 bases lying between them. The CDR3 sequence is CASSQGSSGLGQPQHF. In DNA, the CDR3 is TGTGCCAGCAGCCAAGGTTCCTCAGGGTTAGGTCAGCCCCAGCATTTT.